This T cell receptor beta chain emerged from a study of blood T cell repertoires in COVID-19. CDR3 length equals 16 residues. J gave up 4 bases and V 4 bases, and 11 bases lay outside the gene matches. Germline-derived CDR1 and CDR2 are LGHDT and YNNKEL (reference sequence). Everyone who took part was 18 to 89 years old, and they came from about two dozen US areas. Clones were read by immunoSEQ multiplex PCR, and TCRdb kept only the in-frame ones, dropping some. The table has some 220,000 clones, roughly 80% seen once. Material for sequencing was PBMCs or T cells enriched from blood (not recorded which). The chain recombines TRBV3-1 (or the pseudogene TRBV3-2) with TRBJ2-3, with 7 bases lining up with TRBD2. The sequence was obtained from a middle-aged woman with acute COVID-19. CDR3 loop: CASSRLGGRGADTQYF. The CDR3 DNA follows: TGTGCCAGCAGCCGGCTGGGCGGGAGAGGCGCAGATACGCAGTATTTT.